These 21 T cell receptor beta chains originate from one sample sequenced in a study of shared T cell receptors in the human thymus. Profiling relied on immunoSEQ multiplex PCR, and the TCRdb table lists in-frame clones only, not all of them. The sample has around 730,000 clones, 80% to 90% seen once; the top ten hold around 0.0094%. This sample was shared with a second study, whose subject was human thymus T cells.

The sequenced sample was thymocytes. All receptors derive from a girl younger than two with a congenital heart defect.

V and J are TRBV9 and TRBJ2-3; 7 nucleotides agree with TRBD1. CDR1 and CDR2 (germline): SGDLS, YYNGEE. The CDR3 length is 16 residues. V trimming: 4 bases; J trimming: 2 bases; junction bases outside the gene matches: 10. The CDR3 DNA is TGTGCCAGCAGCCCCCGAGGGGACAGAACCACAGATACGCAGTATTTT. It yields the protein CASSPRGDRTTDTQYF. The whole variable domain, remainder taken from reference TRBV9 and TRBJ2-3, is DSGVTQTPKHLITATGQRVTLRCSPRSGDLSVYWYQQSLDQGLQFLIQYYNGEERAKGNILERFSAQQFPDLHSELNLSSLELGDSALYFCASSPRGDRTTDTQYFGPGTRLTVL.

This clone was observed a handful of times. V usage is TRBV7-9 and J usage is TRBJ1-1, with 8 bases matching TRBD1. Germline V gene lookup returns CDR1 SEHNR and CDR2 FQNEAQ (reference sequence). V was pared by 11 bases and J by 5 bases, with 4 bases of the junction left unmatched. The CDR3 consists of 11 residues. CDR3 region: CAETGETEAFF. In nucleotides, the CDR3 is TGTGCCGAGACAGGGGAGACTGAAGCTTTCTTT.

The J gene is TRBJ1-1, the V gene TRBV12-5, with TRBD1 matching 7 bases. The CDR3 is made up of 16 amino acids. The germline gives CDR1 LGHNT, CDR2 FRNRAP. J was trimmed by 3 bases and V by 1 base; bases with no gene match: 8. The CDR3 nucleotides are TGTGCTAGTGGTTTGGGGCCCCAGGGGGTCGACACTGAAGCTTTCTTT. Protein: CASGLGPQGVDTEAFF.

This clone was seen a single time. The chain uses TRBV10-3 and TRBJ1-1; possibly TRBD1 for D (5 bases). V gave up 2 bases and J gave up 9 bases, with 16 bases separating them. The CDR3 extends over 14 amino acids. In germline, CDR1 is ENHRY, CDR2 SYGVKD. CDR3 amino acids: CAISEGKRPDKAFF. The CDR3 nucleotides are TGTGCCATCAGTGAGGGGAAAAGGCCGGACAAAGCTTTCTTT.

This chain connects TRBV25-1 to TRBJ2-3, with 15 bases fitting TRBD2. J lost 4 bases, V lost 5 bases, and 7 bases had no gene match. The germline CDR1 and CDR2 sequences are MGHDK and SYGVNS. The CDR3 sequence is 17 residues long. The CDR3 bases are TGTGCCAGCAGTCAGGGGACTAGCGGGGGGTGGCCAGATACGCAGTATTTT. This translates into CASSQGTSGGWPDTQYF.

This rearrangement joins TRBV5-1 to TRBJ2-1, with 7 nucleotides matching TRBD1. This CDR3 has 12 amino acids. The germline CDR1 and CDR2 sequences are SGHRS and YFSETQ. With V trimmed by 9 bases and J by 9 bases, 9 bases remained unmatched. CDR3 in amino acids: CATRQGWGEQFF. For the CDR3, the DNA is TGCGCCACCAGACAGGGCTGGGGTGAGCAGTTCTTC.

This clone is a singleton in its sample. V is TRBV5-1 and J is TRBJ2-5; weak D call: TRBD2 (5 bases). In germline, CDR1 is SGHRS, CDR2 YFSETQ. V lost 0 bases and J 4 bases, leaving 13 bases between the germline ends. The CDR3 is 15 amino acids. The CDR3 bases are TGCGCCAGCAGCTTGGCCTTGAGGGAAGGAGAGACCCAGTACTTC. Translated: CASSLALREGETQYF.

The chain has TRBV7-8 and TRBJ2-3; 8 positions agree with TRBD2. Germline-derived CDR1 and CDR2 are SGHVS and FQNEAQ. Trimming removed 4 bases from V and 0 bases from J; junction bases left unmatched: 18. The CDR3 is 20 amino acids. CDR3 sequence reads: CASSSEMRPGLVSSTDTQYF. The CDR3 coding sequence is TGTGCCAGCAGCTCAGAGATGCGACCGGGACTAGTGTCTAGCACAGATACGCAGTATTTT. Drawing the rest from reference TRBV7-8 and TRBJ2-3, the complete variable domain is GAGVSQSPRYKVAKRGQDVALRCDPISGHVSLFWYQQALGQGPEFLTYFQNEAQLDKSGLPSDRFFAERPEGSVSTLKIQRTQQEDSAVYLCASSSEMRPGLVSSTDTQYFGPGTRLTVL.

CDR3 amino acids: CASSSEPGQYNSPLHF. In DNA form, the CDR3 reads TGTGCCAGCAGCTCCGAACCGGGACAGTATAATTCACCCCTCCACTTT. This chain joins TRBV7-2 and TRBJ1-6; 7 nucleotides align to TRBD1. The V gene's germline CDR1 is SGHTA and CDR2 FQGNSA. Losses at the gene ends were 4 bases for V and 4 bases for J; bases not matched to a gene: 7. The CDR3 spans 16 residues.

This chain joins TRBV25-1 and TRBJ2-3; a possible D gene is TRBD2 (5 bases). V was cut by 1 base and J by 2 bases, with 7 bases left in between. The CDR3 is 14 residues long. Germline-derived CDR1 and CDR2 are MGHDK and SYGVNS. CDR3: CASSEWGVTDTQYF. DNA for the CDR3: TGTGCCAGCAGTGAATGGGGAGTCACAGATACGCAGTATTTT.

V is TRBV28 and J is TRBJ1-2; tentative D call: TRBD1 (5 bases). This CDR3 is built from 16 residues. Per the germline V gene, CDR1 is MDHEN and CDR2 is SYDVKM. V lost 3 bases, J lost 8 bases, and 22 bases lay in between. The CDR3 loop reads CASSFPRTQQQLGYTF. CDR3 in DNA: TGTGCCAGCAGTTTCCCCCGGACACAACAACAGTTGGGCTACACCTTC.

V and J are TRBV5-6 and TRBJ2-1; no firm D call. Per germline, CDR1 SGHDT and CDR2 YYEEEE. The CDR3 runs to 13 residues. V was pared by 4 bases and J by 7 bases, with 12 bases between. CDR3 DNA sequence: TGTGCCAGCAGCATTCGACTTAAGAATGAGCAGTTCTTC. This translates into CASSIRLKNEQFF. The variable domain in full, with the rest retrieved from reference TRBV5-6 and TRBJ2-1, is DAGVTQSPTHLIKTRGQQVTLRCSPKSGHDTVSWYQQALGQGPQFIFQYYEEEERQRGNFPDRFSGHQFPNYSSELNVNALLLGDSALYLCASSIRLKNEQFFGPGTRLTVL.

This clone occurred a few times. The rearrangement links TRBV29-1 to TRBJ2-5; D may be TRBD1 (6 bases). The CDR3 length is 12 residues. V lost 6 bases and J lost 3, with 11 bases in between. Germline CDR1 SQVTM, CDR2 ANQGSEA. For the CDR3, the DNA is TGCAGCGTCCCCGGACAGAAAGAGACCCAGTACTTC. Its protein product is CSVPGQKETQYF.

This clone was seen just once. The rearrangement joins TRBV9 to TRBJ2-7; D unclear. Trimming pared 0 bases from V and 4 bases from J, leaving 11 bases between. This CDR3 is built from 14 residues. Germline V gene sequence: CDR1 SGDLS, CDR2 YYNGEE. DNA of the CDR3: TGTGCCAGCAGCGTAGGTGTCAGTTCTTACGAGCAGTACTTC. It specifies CASSVGVSSYEQYF.

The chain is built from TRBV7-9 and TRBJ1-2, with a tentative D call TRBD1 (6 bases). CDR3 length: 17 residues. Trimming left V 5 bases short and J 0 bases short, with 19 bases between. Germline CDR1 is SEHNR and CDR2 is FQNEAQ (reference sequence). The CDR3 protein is CASSPDRGAPPNYGYTF. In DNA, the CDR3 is TGTGCCAGCAGCCCTGACCGGGGGGCGCCACCTAACTATGGCTACACCTTC.

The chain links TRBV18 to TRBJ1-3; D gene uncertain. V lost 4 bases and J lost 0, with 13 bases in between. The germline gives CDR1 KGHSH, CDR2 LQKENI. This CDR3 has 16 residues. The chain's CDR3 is CASSRAREISGNTIYF. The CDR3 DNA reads TGTGCCAGCTCACGAGCCCGGGAGATCTCTGGAAACACCATATATTTT. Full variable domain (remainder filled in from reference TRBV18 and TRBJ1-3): NAGVMQNPRHLVRRRGQEARLRCSPMKGHSHVYWYRQLPEEGLKFMVYLQKENIIDESGMPKERFSAEFPKEGPSILRIQQVVRGDSAAYFCASSRAREISGNTIYFGEGSWLTVV.

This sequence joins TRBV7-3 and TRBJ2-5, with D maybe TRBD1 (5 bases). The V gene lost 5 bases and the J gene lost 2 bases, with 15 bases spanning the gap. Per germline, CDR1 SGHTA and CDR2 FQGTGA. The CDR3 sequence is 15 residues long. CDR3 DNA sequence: TGTGCCAGCAGCCCTACGATCGACAGACAAGAGACCCAGTACTTC. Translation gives CASSPTIDRQETQYF.

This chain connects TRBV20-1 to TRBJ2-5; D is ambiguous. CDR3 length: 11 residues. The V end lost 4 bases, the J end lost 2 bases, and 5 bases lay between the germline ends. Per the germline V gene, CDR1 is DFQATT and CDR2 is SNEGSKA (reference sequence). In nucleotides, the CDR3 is TGCAGTGCTACCAGGCAAGAGACCCAGTACTTC. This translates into CSATRQETQYF.

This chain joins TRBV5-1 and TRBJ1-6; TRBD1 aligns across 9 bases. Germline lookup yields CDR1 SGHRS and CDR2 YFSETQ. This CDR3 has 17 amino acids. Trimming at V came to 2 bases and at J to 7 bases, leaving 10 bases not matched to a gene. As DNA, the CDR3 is TGCGCCAGCAGCTTAGAACCCACAGGGGGCTTCAATTCACCCCTCCACTTT. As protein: CASSLEPTGGFNSPLHF.

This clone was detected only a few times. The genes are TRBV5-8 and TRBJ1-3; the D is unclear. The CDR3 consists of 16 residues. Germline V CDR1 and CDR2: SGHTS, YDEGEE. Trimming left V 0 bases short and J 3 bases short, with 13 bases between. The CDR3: CASSLVRNADGNTIYF. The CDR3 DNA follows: TGTGCCAGCAGCTTGGTTAGGAACGCGGATGGAAACACCATATATTTT.

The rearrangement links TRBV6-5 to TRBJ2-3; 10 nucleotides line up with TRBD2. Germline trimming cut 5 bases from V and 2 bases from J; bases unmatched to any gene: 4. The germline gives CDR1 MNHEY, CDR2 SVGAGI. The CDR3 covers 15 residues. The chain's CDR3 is CASSLTSGDTDTQYF. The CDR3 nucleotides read TGTGCCAGCAGTCTCACTAGCGGGGACACAGATACGCAGTATTTT.